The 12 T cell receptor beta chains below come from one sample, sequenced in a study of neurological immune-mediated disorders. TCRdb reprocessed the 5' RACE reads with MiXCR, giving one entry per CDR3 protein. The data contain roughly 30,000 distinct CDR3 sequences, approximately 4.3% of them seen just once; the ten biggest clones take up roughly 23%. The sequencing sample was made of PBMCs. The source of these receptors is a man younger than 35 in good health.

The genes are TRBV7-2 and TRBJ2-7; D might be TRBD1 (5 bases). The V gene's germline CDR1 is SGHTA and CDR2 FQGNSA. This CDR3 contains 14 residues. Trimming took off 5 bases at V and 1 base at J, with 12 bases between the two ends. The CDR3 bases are TGTGCCAGCAGCCTAGGGGCAGGGTCCTACGAGCAGTACTTC. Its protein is CASSLGAGSYEQYF.

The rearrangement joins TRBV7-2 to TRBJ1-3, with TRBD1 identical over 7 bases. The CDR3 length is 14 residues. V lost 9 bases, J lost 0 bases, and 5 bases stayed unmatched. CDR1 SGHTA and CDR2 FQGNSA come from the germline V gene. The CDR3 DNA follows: TGTGCCAGTGGGGCAGGGGGCTCTGGAAACACCATATATTTT. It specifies CASGAGGSGNTIYF.

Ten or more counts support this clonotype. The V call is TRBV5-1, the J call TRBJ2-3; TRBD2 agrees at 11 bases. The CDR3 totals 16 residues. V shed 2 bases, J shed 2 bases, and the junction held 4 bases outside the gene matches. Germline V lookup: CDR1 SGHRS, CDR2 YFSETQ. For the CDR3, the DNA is TGCGCCAGCAGCTTAACTAGCGGGGGTTACACAGATACGCAGTATTTT. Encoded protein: CASSLTSGGYTDTQYF.

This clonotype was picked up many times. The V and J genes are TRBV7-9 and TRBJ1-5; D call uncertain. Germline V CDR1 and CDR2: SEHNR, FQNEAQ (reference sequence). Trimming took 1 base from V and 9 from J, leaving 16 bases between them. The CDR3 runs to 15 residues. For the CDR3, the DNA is TGTGCCAGCAGCTTAGGAGCGGCGGCGTGGGGGCCCCAGCATTTT. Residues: CASSLGAAAWGPQHF.

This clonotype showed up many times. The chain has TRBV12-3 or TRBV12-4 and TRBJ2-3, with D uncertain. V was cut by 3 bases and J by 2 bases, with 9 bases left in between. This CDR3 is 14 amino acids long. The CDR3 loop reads CASSFAGDTDTQYF. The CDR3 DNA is TGTGCCAGCAGTTTTGCTGGAGACACAGATACGCAGTATTTT.

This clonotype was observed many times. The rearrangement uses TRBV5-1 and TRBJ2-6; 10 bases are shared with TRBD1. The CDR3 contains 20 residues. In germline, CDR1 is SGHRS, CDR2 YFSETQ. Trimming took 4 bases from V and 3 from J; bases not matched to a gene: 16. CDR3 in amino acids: CASSPRPRQGAGGGANVLTF. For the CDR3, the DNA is TGCGCCAGCAGCCCTCGGCCGAGACAGGGGGCTGGAGGTGGGGCCAACGTCCTGACTTTC.

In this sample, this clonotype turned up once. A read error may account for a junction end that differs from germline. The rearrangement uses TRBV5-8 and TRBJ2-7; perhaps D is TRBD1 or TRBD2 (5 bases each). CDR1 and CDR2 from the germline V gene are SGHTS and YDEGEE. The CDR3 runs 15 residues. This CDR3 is CAISFLGDPRYEQYF. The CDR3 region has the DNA TGTGCCATCAGCTTTCTCGGGGACCCCCGCTACGAGCAGTACTTC.

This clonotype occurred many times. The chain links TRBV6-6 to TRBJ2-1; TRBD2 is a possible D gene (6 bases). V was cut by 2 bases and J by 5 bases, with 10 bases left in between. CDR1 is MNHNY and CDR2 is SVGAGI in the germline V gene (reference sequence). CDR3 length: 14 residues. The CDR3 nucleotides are TGTGCCAGCAGTTACGGGGGGATGAACAATGAGCAGTTCTTC. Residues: CASSYGGMNNEQFF.

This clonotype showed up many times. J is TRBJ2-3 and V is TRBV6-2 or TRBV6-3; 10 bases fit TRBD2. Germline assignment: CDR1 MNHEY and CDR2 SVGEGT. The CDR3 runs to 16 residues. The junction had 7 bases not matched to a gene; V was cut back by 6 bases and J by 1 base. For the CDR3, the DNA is TGTGCCAGCAGCAGCAGGCTAGCGGGGGGCACAGATACGCAGTATTTT. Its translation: CASSSRLAGGTDTQYF.

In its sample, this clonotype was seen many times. CDR3 protein: CASSWRAGGLGDTQYF. CDR3 sequence (DNA): TGCGCCAGCAGCTGGAGAGCGGGGGGGCTAGGGGATACGCAGTATTTT. The genes are TRBV5-1 and TRBJ2-3, with 10 bases aligning to TRBD2. CDR1 SGHRS and CDR2 YFSETQ come from the germline V gene. V gave up 3 bases and J gave up 6 bases; unmatched junction bases: 10. The CDR3 spans 16 residues.

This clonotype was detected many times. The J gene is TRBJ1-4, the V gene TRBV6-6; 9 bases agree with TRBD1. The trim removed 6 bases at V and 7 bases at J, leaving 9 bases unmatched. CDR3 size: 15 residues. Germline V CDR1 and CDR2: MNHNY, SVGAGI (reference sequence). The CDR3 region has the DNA TGTGCCAGCAGGGGAGGGACAGGGATGAGTGAAAAACTGTTTTTT. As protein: CASRGGTGMSEKLFF.

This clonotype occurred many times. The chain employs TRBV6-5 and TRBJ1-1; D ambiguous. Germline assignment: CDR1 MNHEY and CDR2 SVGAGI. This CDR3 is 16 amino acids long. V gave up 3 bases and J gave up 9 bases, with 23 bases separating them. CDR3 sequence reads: CASSYRANLGLEKAFF. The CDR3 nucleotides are TGTGCCAGCAGTTATCGGGCCAATCTGGGTCTCGAGAAAGCTTTCTTT.